These T cell receptor beta chains were read from a single sample in a study of blood T cell repertoires in COVID-19. Only in-frame clones appear in the TCRdb table, and some are missing; sequencing was by immunoSEQ multiplex PCR. The sample has around 130,000 clones, over 65% seen once; the top ten hold roughly 3.9%. The sequenced material came from peripheral blood. The receptors were sampled from a man aged 55-75 years with acute or convalescent COVID-19. Each CDR3 is given with its conserved first and last residue. The D gene is left open where the match is weak. For some rows the clone size is stated as once, few or many, or as a class when expanded; others skip it.

v_gene	abundance	j_gene	d_gene	CDR3aa	CDR3nt
TRBV19	.	TRBJ2-5	.	CASSIGANGETQYF	TGTGCCAGTAGTATAGGGGCTAATGGAGAGACCCAGTACTTC
TRBV18	.	TRBJ2-7	TRBD1	CASSPGQGIYEQYF	TGTGCCAGCTCACCGGGACAGGGAATTTACGAGCAGTACTTC
TRBV29-1	.	TRBJ2-7	.	CSVMAGSREQYF	TGCAGCGTTATGGCGGGATCTAGAGAGCAGTACTTC
TRBV5-6	.	TRBJ2-6	.	CASSFATGGANVLTF	TGTGCCAGCAGCTTCGCTACAGGGGGGGCCAACGTCCTGACTTTC
TRBV7-9	.	TRBJ2-1	TRBD2	CASSQGAGGTGEQFF	TGTGCCAGCAGCCAGGGAGCGGGAGGGACTGGTGAGCAGTTCTTC
TRBV19	.	TRBJ2-5	.	CASREFPGETQYF	TGTGCCAGTAGGGAATTCCCAGGGGAGACCCAGTACTTC
TRBV18	.	TRBJ1-2	.	CASSQTTENYGYTF	TGTGCCAGCTCACAGACGACAGAAAACTATGGCTACACCTTC
TRBV7-6	.	TRBJ2-1	.	CASSQGLGGHNEQFF	TGTGCCAGCAGCCAAGGACTAGGGGGGCACAATGAGCAGTTCTTC
TRBV6-2/TRBV6-3	few	TRBJ1-5	.	CASSYHLGRGQPQHF	TGTGCCAGCAGTTACCACCTAGGGAGGGGTCAGCCCCAGCATTTT
TRBV7-9	.	TRBJ2-7	TRBD2	CASSSGLENEQYF	TGTGCCAGCAGCTCCGGACTAGAAAACGAGCAGTACTTC
TRBV6-9	.	TRBJ2-1	TRBD2	CASLPLPIWQRELSYNEQFF	TGTGCCAGTCTACCCCTCCCGATTTGGCAGCGGGAACTCTCCTACAATGAGCAGTTCTTC
TRBV24-1	.	TRBJ2-1	TRBD2	CATSDLSRPTPGGLNEQFF	TGTGCCACCAGTGATTTGTCCCGTCCAACTCCGGGAGGGCTTAATGAGCAGTTCTTC
TRBV5-1	.	TRBJ1-4	.	CASSLVSGYEKLFF	TGCGCCAGCAGCTTGGTTTCAGGGTACGAAAAACTGTTTTTT
TRBV28	.	TRBJ1-5	.	CASRPLPGNQPQHF	TGTGCCAGCAGGCCCCTACCGGGGAATCAGCCCCAGCATTTT
TRBV5-1	.	TRBJ2-7	TRBD1	CASSLSGTGREQYF	TGCGCCAGCAGCTTGTCGGGGACAGGGAGGGAGCAGTACTTC
TRBV18	.	TRBJ1-5	TRBD1	CASSPFGTGAGGNQPQHF	TGTGCCAGCTCACCCTTCGGGACAGGGGCCGGTGGCAATCAGCCCCAGCATTTT
TRBV15	.	TRBJ2-5	.	CATSREGVVETQYF	TGTGCCACCAGCAGAGAAGGGGTGGTGGAGACCCAGTACTTC
TRBV7-9	.	TRBJ2-2	.	CASTAAGLAPGELFF	TGTGCCAGTACGGCGGCGGGGCTAGCCCCCGGGGAGCTGTTTTTT
TRBV24-1	once	TRBJ2-3	TRBD2	CATSDPGLAGVSTDTQYF	TGTGCCACCAGTGATCCCGGACTAGCGGGAGTCAGCACAGATACGCAGTATTTT
TRBV27	.	TRBJ2-7	TRBD1	CASSPGTGGYEQYF	TGTGCCAGCAGTCCCGGGACAGGGGGGTACGAGCAGTACTTC
TRBV29-1	.	TRBJ2-2	TRBD1	CSVALQGADAGELFF	TGCAGCGTTGCCTTACAGGGGGCCGACGCCGGGGAGCTGTTTTTT
TRBV7-2	.	TRBJ1-2	.	CASSLQGTRPYGYTF	TGTGCCAGCAGCTTACAGGGCACCCGCCCTTATGGCTACACCTTC
TRBV18	.	TRBJ2-3	TRBD1	CASSPEQGGYTQYF	TGTGCCAGCTCACCGGAACAGGGGGGATATACGCAGTATTTT
TRBV7-3	.	TRBJ1-1	TRBD1	CASSSQGAGTEAFF	TGTGCCAGCAGCTCACAGGGGGCCGGCACTGAAGCTTTCTTT
TRBV27	once	TRBJ1-5	.	CASRPGDSNQPQHF	TGTGCCAGCAGGCCAGGGGATAGCAATCAGCCCCAGCATTTT
TRBV7-2	.	TRBJ2-5	.	CASSLDTGSATQYF	TGTGCCAGCAGCTTAGACACAGGGTCGGCGACCCAGTACTTC
TRBV6-5	.	TRBJ2-5	TRBD2	CASLRTSGSKETQYF	TGTGCCAGCTTGAGGACTAGCGGGAGTAAAGAGACCCAGTACTTC
TRBV24-1	.	TRBJ2-1	.	CATATGISEQFF	TGTGCCACGGCCACAGGGATAAGTGAGCAGTTCTTC
TRBV27	.	TRBJ2-7	TRBD2	CASSPRGAYEQYF	TGTGCCAGCAGTCCGCGGGGGGCCTACGAGCAGTACTTC
TRBV5-4	.	TRBJ1-2	TRBD1	CASSLDRGNLEGYTF	TGTGCCAGCAGCTTGGACAGGGGGAATTTAGAGGGCTACACCTTC
TRBV29-1	.	TRBJ2-3	.	CSVVPTQDTQYF	TGCAGCGTTGTCCCGACACAAGATACGCAGTATTTT
TRBV6-5	few	TRBJ2-1	.	CAAGRGQHEQFF	TGTGCCGCCGGGCGGGGCCAGCATGAGCAGTTCTTC
TRBV7-6	.	TRBJ2-3	.	CASRPSATDTQYF	TGTGCCAGCAGGCCTAGCGCCACAGATACGCAGTATTTT
TRBV7-2	once	TRBJ1-5	TRBD1	CASSLGIFGRGQGRQPQHF	TGTGCCAGCAGCTTAGGGATTTTTGGGCGGGGACAGGGTCGCCAGCCCCAGCATTTT
TRBV29-1	.	TRBJ2-3	TRBD2	CSVDSGTSTDTQYF	TGCAGCGTGGATAGCGGGACTAGCACAGATACGCAGTATTTT
TRBV6-5	.	TRBJ2-2	TRBD2	CASSYSNGRAGGELFF	TGTGCCAGCAGTTACTCCAACGGGAGGGCCGGCGGGGAGCTGTTTTTT
TRBV5-1	.	TRBJ2-5	TRBD2	CASSTGGYQETQYF	TGCGCCAGCAGCACGGGAGGTTACCAAGAGACCCAGTACTTC
TRBV7-2	.	TRBJ2-1	TRBD1	CASSPRWDRSYNEQFF	TGTGCCAGCAGCCCGAGGTGGGACAGGAGTTACAATGAGCAGTTCTTC
TRBV6-5	.	TRBJ1-2	TRBD1	CASTGTGYSNYGYTF	TGTGCCAGCACCGGGACAGGATATTCTAACTATGGCTACACCTTC
TRBV28	.	TRBJ1-1	TRBD1	CASRAGGRTEAFF	TGTGCCAGCAGGGCAGGGGGAAGAACTGAAGCTTTCTTT
TRBV18	.	TRBJ1-1	TRBD1	CASSDRGHTEAFF	TGTGCCAGCTCAGACAGGGGTCACACTGAAGCTTTCTTT
TRBV5-6	few	TRBJ1-6	TRBD1	CASSLGTGGRGNSPLHF	TGTGCCAGCAGCCTAGGGACAGGGGGCAGAGGTAATTCACCCCTCCACTTT
TRBV7-8	.	TRBJ1-1	.	CASSLGGRGNYYTEAFF	TGTGCCAGCAGCTTAGGGGGGAGGGGAAATTATTACACTGAAGCTTTCTTT
TRBV5-6	.	TRBJ2-5	TRBD2	CASSPGLGETQYF	TGTGCCAGCAGCCCGGGACTAGGGGAGACCCAGTACTTC
TRBV27	.	TRBJ2-7	.	CASSGSQRREQYF	TGTGCCAGCAGCGGATCTCAGAGGCGGGAGCAGTACTTC
TRBV6-2/TRBV6-3	.	TRBJ1-2	TRBD1	CASSPSNRAGGRYGYTF	TGTGCCAGCAGCCCTTCGAACCGGGCAGGGGGGCGGTATGGCTACACCTTC
TRBV7-8	.	TRBJ1-2	TRBD1	CASSLDPQGISGYTF	TGTGCCAGCAGCTTAGACCCACAGGGGATCAGTGGCTACACCTTC
TRBV27	.	TRBJ2-5	.	CASSLSADYAIQETQYF	TGTGCCAGCAGTTTATCGGCCGATTACGCAATCCAGGAGACCCAGTACTTC
TRBV11-2	.	TRBJ2-7	.	CASSGGRKVYEQYF	TGTGCCAGCAGTGGCGGAAGGAAGGTCTACGAGCAGTACTTC
TRBV25-1	.	TRBJ2-7	TRBD2	CASLAGGTLGEQYF	TGTGCCAGCTTAGCGGGAGGTACCTTGGGCGAGCAGTACTTC
TRBV4-3	.	TRBJ1-5	.	CASSPGRGGNQPQHF	TGCGCCAGCAGCCCGGGCAGGGGTGGCAATCAGCCCCAGCATTTT
TRBV28	.	TRBJ1-5	.	CASSLPGDDQPQHF	TGTGCCAGCAGTTTACCGGGGGACGATCAGCCCCAGCATTTT
TRBV11-2	.	TRBJ2-5	.	CASSLVQGTQYF	TGTGCCAGCAGCTTAGTTCAGGGGACCCAGTACTTC